This T cell receptor (beta chain) was profiled in a study of T cells in Graves' hyperthyroidism and ophthalmopathy. Stable hyperthyroidism: no ophthalmopathy progression over 18 months of follow-up. J gave up 4 bases and V 10 bases, and 6 bases lay outside the gene matches. This CDR3 is 13 amino acids long. CDR1 is SNHLY and CDR2 is FYNNEI in the germline V gene. RNA transcripts were the template for amplifying TCR beta CDR3 regions. Initially, a first-round RT-PCR of the TCR CDR3 employed the HTBI primer set. MiXCR, run by TCRdb on the multiplex PCR reads, gives a single entry per CDR3 protein. The profile shows nearly 750,000 distinct CDR3 sequences, 35% of them singletons.

The chain uses TRBV2 and TRBJ1-5, with 8 nucleotides matching TRBD1. The sequenced sample was blood. The receptor was derived from a middle-aged woman with Graves' hyperthyroidism. CDR3 amino acids: CATGTGANQPQHF. The CDR3 coding sequence is TGTGCCACTGGGACAGGAGCAAATCAGCCCCAGCATTTT.